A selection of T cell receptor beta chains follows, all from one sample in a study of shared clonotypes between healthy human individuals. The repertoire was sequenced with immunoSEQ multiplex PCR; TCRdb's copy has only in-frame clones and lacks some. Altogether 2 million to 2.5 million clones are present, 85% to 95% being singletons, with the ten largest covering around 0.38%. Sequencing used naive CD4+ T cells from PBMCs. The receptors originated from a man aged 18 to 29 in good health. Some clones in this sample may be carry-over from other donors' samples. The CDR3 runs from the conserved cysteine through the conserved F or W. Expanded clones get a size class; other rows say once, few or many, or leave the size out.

cdr3_aa: CASRSRGSSYNEQFF; clone_size: once; v_call: TRBV6-5
cdr3_aa: CASSLAGGMETQYF; clone_size: NA; v_call: TRBV5-1
cdr3_aa: CASSVAGNTDTQYF; clone_size: NA; v_call: TRBV9
cdr3_aa: CATRRTGSADTQYF; clone_size: NA; v_call: TRBV6-1
cdr3_aa: CASSSRRQYF; clone_size: NA; v_call: TRBV28
cdr3_aa: CASSEIPSYGYTF; clone_size: NA; v_call: TRBV2
cdr3_aa: CASSYSTGGVGGYTF; clone_size: NA; v_call: TRBV6-5
cdr3_aa: CASSPVGRGRNYYEQYF; clone_size: NA; v_call: TRBV4-1
cdr3_aa: CASSIGWPGENYEQYF; clone_size: NA; v_call: TRBV19
cdr3_aa: CASSSTGNGELFF; clone_size: NA; v_call: TRBV11-3
cdr3_aa: CAWSVLLGASALYGTQYF; clone_size: NA; v_call: TRBV30
cdr3_aa: CASSYSMVTETQYF; clone_size: NA; v_call: TRBV6-5
cdr3_aa: CASSLEGHGQETQYF; clone_size: NA; v_call: TRBV7-6
cdr3_aa: CASSLGLASTGELFF; clone_size: NA; v_call: TRBV7-3
cdr3_aa: CSVELAPTYNEQFF; clone_size: NA; v_call: TRBV29-1
cdr3_aa: CASSALTGGLVTEAFF; clone_size: NA; v_call: TRBV28
cdr3_aa: CASSYGRLSGTQYF; clone_size: once; v_call: TRBV6-6
cdr3_aa: CSASTQETQYF; clone_size: NA; v_call: TRBV20-1
cdr3_aa: CASSSPLIETQYF; clone_size: NA; v_call: TRBV7-8
cdr3_aa: CASSLDGPDTQYF; clone_size: NA; v_call: TRBV7-8
cdr3_aa: CSVREGNTEAFF; clone_size: few; v_call: TRBV29-1
cdr3_aa: CASSLGLSNTDTQYF; clone_size: NA; v_call: TRBV7-3
cdr3_aa: CASSPQGGGNEKLFF; clone_size: NA; v_call: TRBV18
cdr3_aa: CASSLALDRPYGYTF; clone_size: NA; v_call: TRBV5-4
cdr3_aa: CASTQQGDNQPQHF; clone_size: NA; v_call: TRBV6-1
cdr3_aa: CASSPPRAGDQENEQFF; clone_size: NA; v_call: TRBV18
cdr3_aa: CASSYRDREQFF; clone_size: NA; v_call: TRBV27
cdr3_aa: CASSLQGWRVHNEQFF; clone_size: NA; v_call: TRBV27
cdr3_aa: CASSIRQGGQPQHF; clone_size: few; v_call: TRBV19
cdr3_aa: CASSLVGAENTIYF; clone_size: NA; v_call: TRBV7-2
cdr3_aa: CASSLQQDPRAFF; clone_size: once; v_call: TRBV5-5
cdr3_aa: CAWSLAGQETQYF; clone_size: NA; v_call: TRBV30
cdr3_aa: CASSVVGLAGVAEQFF; clone_size: NA; v_call: TRBV9
cdr3_aa: CASSTSGSQETQYF; clone_size: NA; v_call: TRBV11-3
cdr3_aa: CASSPRGGAYEQYF; clone_size: NA; v_call: TRBV19
cdr3_aa: CASSFANRGPGELFF; clone_size: NA; v_call: TRBV27
cdr3_aa: CASSLALLRDEQFF; clone_size: NA; v_call: TRBV5-4
cdr3_aa: CASSSLAPGKGTDTQYF; clone_size: NA; v_call: TRBV28
cdr3_aa: CAISDKREGYSYEQYF; clone_size: NA; v_call: TRBV10-3
cdr3_aa: CASSHGTRSEKLFF; clone_size: NA; v_call: TRBV5-6
cdr3_aa: CASSSSSGAGSSYNEQFF; clone_size: NA; v_call: TRBV5-1
cdr3_aa: CASSQGRANSYEQYF; clone_size: NA; v_call: TRBV4-2
cdr3_aa: CAWDRAGGGYTF; clone_size: NA; v_call: TRBV30
cdr3_aa: CASSPWTDNQPQHF; clone_size: NA; v_call: TRBV18
cdr3_aa: CASSLGNQPQHF; clone_size: few; v_call: TRBV7-9
cdr3_aa: CASSVDSFPYEQYF; clone_size: NA; v_call: TRBV9
cdr3_aa: CASSLGVDPSSYEQYF; clone_size: once; v_call: TRBV5-1
cdr3_aa: CASSLQGGGETQYF; clone_size: few; v_call: TRBV7-3
cdr3_aa: CSVSRDRAAYEQYF; clone_size: NA; v_call: TRBV29-1
cdr3_aa: CAGASGRAEETQYF; clone_size: NA; v_call: TRBV2
cdr3_aa: CASSLGVGRSYEQYF; clone_size: NA; v_call: TRBV5-6
cdr3_aa: CASSLGTLAGGPLQETQYF; clone_size: NA; v_call: TRBV5-1
cdr3_aa: CASSLDRDEQFF; clone_size: NA; v_call: TRBV11-2
cdr3_aa: CASNWDSSYNEQFF; clone_size: NA; v_call: TRBV28
cdr3_aa: CASSLAGALHEQYF; clone_size: NA; v_call: TRBV5-1
cdr3_aa: CAVVGATYEQYF; clone_size: NA; v_call: TRBV28